Here is one T cell receptor (beta chain) with its context. Its antigen is currently unknown. This specimen belongs to a study of Tregs in tolerant kidney transplant recipients. This CDR3 spans 14 amino acids. The V gene's germline CDR1 is SGHVS and CDR2 FNYEAQ. Trimming took 5 bases from V and 11 from J; bases not matched to a gene: 9. Unstimulated Tregs (CD4+CD25+CD127-) and CD4+CD25- non-Tregs were sorted from PBMCs. TCRdb's copy holds only in-frame clones and misses some; the assay was immunoSEQ multiplex PCR. The profile covers 240,000 or so clones, with roughly 80% appearing a single time and about 0.68% taken by the ten largest. Overall study findings and caveats: Few patients were studied, so findings need validation in larger groups. Biological reproducibility was not directly addressed, but technical replication error appeared minimal. Expanding Tregs on activated donor B cells appeared to best identify donor-specific TCRbeta clones.

The sequence was collected from a human donor in good health. This chain uses TRBV7-6 with TRBJ1-6; 7 bases map to TRBD1. Sequencing was performed on CD4+ T cells from blood. This CDR3 reads CASSTQTGHPPLHF. CDR3 nucleotide sequence: TGTGCCAGCAGCACCCAGACAGGGCACCCACCCCTCCACTTT.